The sequence of this T cell receptor beta chain was determined in a study of T cells in Graves' hyperthyroidism and ophthalmopathy. The CDR3 covers 17 residues. Trimming removed 4 bases at V and 3 bases at J, with 19 bases between. CDR1 is SGHVS and CDR2 is FQNEAQ in the germline V gene. TCR beta CDR3 regions were amplified from RNA. The TCR CDR3 first-round RT-PCR relied on the HTBI primer set. TCRdb re-called the multiplex PCR reads with MiXCR, one entry per CDR3 protein. This sample has around 720,000 distinct CDR3 sequences, with 30% to 40% found just once. Specimen: blood. The sequence came from a middle-aged woman with Graves' hyperthyroidism. The V gene is TRBV7-8, the J gene TRBJ1-3; possible D gene TRBD1, 5 bases. The CDR3: CASSSPGTARLGNTIYF. Written as DNA, the CDR3 is TGTGCCAGCAGCTCACCTGGGACCGCAAGACTTGGAAACACCATATATTTT.